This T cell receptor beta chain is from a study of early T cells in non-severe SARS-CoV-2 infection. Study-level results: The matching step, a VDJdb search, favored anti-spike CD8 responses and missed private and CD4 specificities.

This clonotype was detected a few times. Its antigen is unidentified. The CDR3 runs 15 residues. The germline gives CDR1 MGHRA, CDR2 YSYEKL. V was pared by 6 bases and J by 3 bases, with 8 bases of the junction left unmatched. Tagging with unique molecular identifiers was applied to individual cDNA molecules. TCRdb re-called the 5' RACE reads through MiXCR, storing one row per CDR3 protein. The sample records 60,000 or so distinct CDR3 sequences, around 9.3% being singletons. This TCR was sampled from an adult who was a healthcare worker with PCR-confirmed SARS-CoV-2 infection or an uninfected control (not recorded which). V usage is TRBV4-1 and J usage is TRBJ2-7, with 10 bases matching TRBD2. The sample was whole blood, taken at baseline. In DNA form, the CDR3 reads TGCGCCAGCAGTTCCCTAGCGGGAGTTATCTACGAGCAGTACTTC. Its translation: CASSSLAGVIYEQYF.